Reported below is one T cell receptor (beta chain). This sample stems from a study of OX40 agonist ivuxolimab in advanced cancers. TCRdb keeps only in-frame clones here, not all; method: immunoSEQ multiplex PCR. This sample has fewer than 85,000 clones; roughly 85% occur once, and the top ten carry approximately 2%. The receptor comes from an adult with an advanced solid tumor such as melanoma, head and neck, liver or kidney cancer. The material sequenced was CD4+ or CD8+ T cells sorted from blood, taken in a trial of the OX40 agonist ivuxolimab.

CDR3 in amino acids: CASSLVAGNYGYTF. For the CDR3, the DNA is TGTGCCAGCAGCTTAGTGGCAGGGAACTATGGCTACACCTTC. The genes are TRBV7-8 and TRBJ1-2; D is possibly TRBD1 (5 bases). The germline V gene encodes CDR1 SGHVS and CDR2 FQNEAQ. V lost 1 base, J lost 2 bases, and 8 bases lay in between. The length of the CDR3 is 14 residues.